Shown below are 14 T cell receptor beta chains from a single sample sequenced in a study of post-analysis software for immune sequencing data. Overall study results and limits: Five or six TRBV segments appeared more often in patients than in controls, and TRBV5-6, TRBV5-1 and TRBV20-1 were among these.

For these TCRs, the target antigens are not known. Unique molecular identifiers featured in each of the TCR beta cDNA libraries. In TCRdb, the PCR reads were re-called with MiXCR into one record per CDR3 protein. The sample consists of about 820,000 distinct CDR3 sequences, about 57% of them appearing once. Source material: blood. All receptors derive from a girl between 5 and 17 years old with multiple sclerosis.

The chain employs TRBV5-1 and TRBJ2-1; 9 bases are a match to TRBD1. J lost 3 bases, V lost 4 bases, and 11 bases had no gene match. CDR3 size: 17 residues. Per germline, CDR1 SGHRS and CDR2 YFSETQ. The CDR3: CASSRARGQGRYNEQFF. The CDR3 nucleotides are TGCGCCAGCAGCCGCGCTCGTGGACAGGGGCGCTACAATGAGCAGTTCTTC.

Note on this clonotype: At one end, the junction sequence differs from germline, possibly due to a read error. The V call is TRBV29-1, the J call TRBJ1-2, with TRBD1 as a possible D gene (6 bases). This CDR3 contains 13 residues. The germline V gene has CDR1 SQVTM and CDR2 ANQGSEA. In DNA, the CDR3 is TGCAGCGTTGATTCCGGACAGCGATATGGCTACATCTTC. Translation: CSVDSGQRYGYIF.

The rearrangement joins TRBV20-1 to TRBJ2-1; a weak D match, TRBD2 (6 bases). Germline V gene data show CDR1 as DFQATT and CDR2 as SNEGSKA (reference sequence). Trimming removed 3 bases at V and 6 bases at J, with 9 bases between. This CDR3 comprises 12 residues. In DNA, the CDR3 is TGCAGTGCTAGGGAGGGGTTCAATGAGCAGTTCTTC. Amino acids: CSAREGFNEQFF.

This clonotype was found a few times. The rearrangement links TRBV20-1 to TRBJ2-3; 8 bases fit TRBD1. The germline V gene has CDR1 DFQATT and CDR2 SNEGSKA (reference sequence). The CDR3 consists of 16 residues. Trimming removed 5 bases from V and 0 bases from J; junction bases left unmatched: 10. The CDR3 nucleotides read TGCAGTGCTTCATCGTGGACAGGGTGGAGCACAGATACGCAGTATTTT. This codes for CSASSWTGWSTDTQYF.

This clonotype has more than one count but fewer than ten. The CDR3 loop is CASSLAPGLSSYEQYF. CDR3 bases: TGCGCCAGCAGCTTGGCACCGGGCCTGAGCTCCTACGAGCAGTACTTC. This chain connects TRBV5-1 to TRBJ2-7, with D hard to call. The CDR3 extends over 16 amino acids. V lost 0 bases and J 0 bases, leaving 13 bases between the germline ends. Germline V gene lookup returns CDR1 SGHRS and CDR2 YFSETQ.

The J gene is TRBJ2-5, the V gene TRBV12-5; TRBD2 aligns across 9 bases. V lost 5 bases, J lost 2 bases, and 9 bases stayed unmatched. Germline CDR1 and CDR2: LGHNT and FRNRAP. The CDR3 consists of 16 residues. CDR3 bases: TGTGCTAGTGGTCGGCTAGCGGGACTCGGGCAAGAGACCCAGTACTTC. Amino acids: CASGRLAGLGQETQYF.

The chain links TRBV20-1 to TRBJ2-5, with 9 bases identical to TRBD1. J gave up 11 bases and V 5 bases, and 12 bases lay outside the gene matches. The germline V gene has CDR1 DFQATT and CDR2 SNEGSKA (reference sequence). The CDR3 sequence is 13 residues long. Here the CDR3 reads CSAPKQGAGEQYF. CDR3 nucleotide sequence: TGCAGTGCTCCGAAACAGGGGGCTGGAGAGCAGTACTTC.

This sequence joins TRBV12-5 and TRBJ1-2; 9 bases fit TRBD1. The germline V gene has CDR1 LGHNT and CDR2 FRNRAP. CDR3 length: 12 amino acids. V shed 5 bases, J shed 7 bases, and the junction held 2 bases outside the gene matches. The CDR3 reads CASGPTGGGYTF. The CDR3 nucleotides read TGTGCTAGTGGTCCGACAGGGGGTGGCTACACCTTC.

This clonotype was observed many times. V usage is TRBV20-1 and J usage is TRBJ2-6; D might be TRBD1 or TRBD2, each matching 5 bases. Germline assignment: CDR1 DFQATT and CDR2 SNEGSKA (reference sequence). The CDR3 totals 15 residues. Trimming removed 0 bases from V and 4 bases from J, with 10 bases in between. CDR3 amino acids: CSAREGTRGANVLTF. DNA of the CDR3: TGCAGTGCTAGAGAGGGGACGAGGGGGGCCAACGTCCTGACTTTC.

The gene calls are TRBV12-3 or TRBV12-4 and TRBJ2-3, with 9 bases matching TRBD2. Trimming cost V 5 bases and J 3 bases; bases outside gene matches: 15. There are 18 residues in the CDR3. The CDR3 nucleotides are TGTGCCAGCAGTCCCGGGGCGGGAGGGCCCTTGGCAACAGATACGCAGTATTTT. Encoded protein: CASSPGAGGPLATDTQYF.

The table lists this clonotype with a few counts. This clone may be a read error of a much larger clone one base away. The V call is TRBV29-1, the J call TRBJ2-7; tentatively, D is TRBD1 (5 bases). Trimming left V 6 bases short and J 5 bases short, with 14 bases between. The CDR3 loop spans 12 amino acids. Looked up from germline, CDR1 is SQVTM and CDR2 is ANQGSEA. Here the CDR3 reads CSVGQGTHEQYF. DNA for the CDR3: TGCAGCGTAGGCCAGGGTACCCACGAGCAGTACTTC.

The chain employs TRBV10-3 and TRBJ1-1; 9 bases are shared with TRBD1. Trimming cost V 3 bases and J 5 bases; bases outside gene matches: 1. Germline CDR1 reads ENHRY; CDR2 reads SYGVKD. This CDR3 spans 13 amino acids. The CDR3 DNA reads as TGTGCCATCAGTGAACAGGGGGCGACTGAAGCTTTCTTT. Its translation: CAISEQGATEAFF.

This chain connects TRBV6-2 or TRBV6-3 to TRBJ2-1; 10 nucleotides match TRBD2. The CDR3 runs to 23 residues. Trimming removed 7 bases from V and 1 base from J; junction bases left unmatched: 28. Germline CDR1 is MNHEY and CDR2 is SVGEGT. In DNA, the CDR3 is TGTGCCAGCATCCGCGCCCTCGGTTGGGCTAGCGGGAGCTCACTCGGGTCCTACAATGAGCAGTTCTTC. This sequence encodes CASIRALGWASGSSLGSYNEQFF.

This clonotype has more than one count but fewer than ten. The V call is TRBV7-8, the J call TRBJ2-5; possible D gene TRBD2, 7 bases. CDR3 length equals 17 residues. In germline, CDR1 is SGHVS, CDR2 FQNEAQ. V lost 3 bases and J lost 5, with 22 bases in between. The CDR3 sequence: CASSLRGGGAPRETQYF. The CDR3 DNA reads TGTGCCAGCAGCTTGAGGGGAGGGGGAGCCCCCAGGGAGACCCAGTACTTC.